Described below is a single T cell receptor beta chain sequence and its context. The sample belongs to a study of blood T cell repertoires in COVID-19. Data came from immunoSEQ multiplex PCR; TCRdb stores just in-frame clones and leaves some out. Seen here are about 120,000 clones, about nine tenths observed once, and the top ten hold less than 5%. V lost 4 bases and J lost 5, with 8 bases in between. CDR1 is SQVTM, CDR2 ANQGSEA, per germline. The CDR3 runs 12 residues. The specimen sequenced was peripheral blood. The J gene is TRBJ1-4, the V gene TRBV29-1, with D perhaps matching TRBD1 (6 bases). This sequence was found in a man aged 35-49 years with acute or convalescent COVID-19. CDR3 region: CSVGQANEKLFF. CDR3 DNA sequence: TGCAGCGTTGGACAGGCAAATGAAAAACTGTTTTTT.